The 28 T cell receptor beta chains reported below all come from one sample, sequenced in a study of cytomegalovirus exposure and HLA in healthy donors. It was with 60 Vbeta and 13 Jbeta primers that the PCR ran. Some clones are missing from TCRdb's copy, which holds only in-frame ones; the method was immunoSEQ multiplex PCR. Of some 130,000 clones listed, roughly 80% are singletons. Material: PBMCs. The receptors originated from a man aged 25 to 45 in good health and CMV-seronegative.

V gene TRBV19 combines with J gene TRBJ2-1, with TRBD2 matching over 8 bases. Germline V gene lookup returns CDR1 LNHDA and CDR2 SQIVND (reference sequence). The J segment lost 7 bases and the V segment lost 4 bases, leaving 9 bases of the junction unmatched. This CDR3 has 15 residues. CDR3 loop: CASSTREGLRNEQFF. The CDR3 DNA reads as TGTGCCAGTAGTACTCGGGAGGGACTGCGAAATGAGCAGTTCTTC.

The chain has TRBV7-6 and TRBJ2-2; the match to TRBD1 covers 7 bases. The J segment lost 0 bases and the V segment lost 4 bases, leaving 2 bases of the junction unmatched. Germline lookup yields CDR1 SGHVS and CDR2 FNYEAQ. The CDR3 runs to 15 residues. The CDR3 nucleotides are TGTGCCAGCAGCTGGCAGGGGGCGAACACCGGGGAGCTGTTTTTT. It specifies CASSWQGANTGELFF. Using reference TRBV7-6 and TRBJ2-2 for the parts outside the CDR3, the full variable domain is GAGVSQSPRYKVTKRGQDVALRCDPISGHVSLYWYRQALGQGPEFLTYFNYEAQQDKSGLPNDRFSAERPEGSISTLTIQRTEQRDSAMYRCASSWQGANTGELFFGEGSRLTVL.

This chain links TRBV29-1 with TRBJ2-7; D gene unclear. The CDR3 sequence is 11 residues long. Per germline, CDR1 SQVTM and CDR2 ANQGSEA. Trimming pared 8 bases from V and 7 bases from J, leaving 15 bases between. CDR3 residues: CSSSQSREQYF. In DNA form, the CDR3 reads TGCAGCTCATCCCAGTCCAGGGAGCAGTACTTC.

The chain carries TRBV12-5 and TRBJ2-7, with TRBD2 identical over 9 bases. Trimming removed 6 bases from V and 2 bases from J; junction bases left unmatched: 11. Per the germline V gene, CDR1 is LGHNT and CDR2 is FRNRAP. CDR3 length equals 16 residues. In nucleotides, the CDR3 is TGTGCTAGTGGCCCCCCACTAGCGGGCAAAACCTACGAGCAGTACTTC. Translating gives CASGPPLAGKTYEQYF.

The CDR3 loop reads CASSMAGLYQETQYF. CDR3 DNA sequence: TGTGCCAGTAGTATGGCAGGACTGTACCAAGAGACCCAGTACTTC. This chain links TRBV19 with TRBJ2-5; weak D call: TRBD2 (5 bases). Trimming took 3 bases from V and 0 from J, leaving 11 bases between them. The CDR3 runs 15 residues. The germline CDR1 and CDR2 sequences are LNHDA and SQIVND (reference sequence).

The chain has TRBV2 and TRBJ2-2; 8 bases line up with TRBD2. With V trimmed by 4 bases and J by 5 bases, 6 bases remained unmatched. Germline-derived CDR1 and CDR2 are SNHLY and FYNNEI. The CDR3 loop spans 15 amino acids. This chain's CDR3 is CASSGGAGGTGELFF. CDR3 DNA sequence: TGTGCCAGCAGTGGAGGGGCGGGAGGTACCGGGGAGCTGTTTTTT.

The rearrangement joins TRBV2 to TRBJ2-2, with no clear D. The CDR3 is made up of 15 amino acids. Trimming shortened V by 5 bases and J by 2 bases, and 12 bases separated the two germline ends. Germline CDR1 and CDR2: SNHLY and FYNNEI. CDR3 bases: TGTGCCAGCAGTCCTAATGGGCCCAACACCGGGGAGCTGTTTTTT. Its protein is CASSPNGPNTGELFF.

This chain links TRBV9 with TRBJ2-2; 7 bases line up with TRBD2. The V and J ends lost 3 bases and 7 bases, in that order; junction bases with no gene match: 3. The CDR3 contains 13 residues. Germline CDR1 and CDR2: SGDLS and YYNGEE. The CDR3: CASSAWGGGELFF. The CDR3 bases are TGTGCCAGCAGCGCGTGGGGGGGCGGGGAGCTGTTTTTT.

The chain couples TRBV7-2 to TRBJ2-1, with D maybe TRBD2 (6 bases). The CDR3 consists of 17 residues. V was trimmed by 1 base and J by 0 bases, leaving 13 bases between them. CDR1 is SGHTA, CDR2 FQGNSA, per germline. CDR3 DNA sequence: TGTGCCAGCAGCTTAGTGGGTAGCGGAGTCTCCTACAATGAGCAGTTCTTC. Its protein is CASSLVGSGVSYNEQFF.

The chain is built from TRBV11-2 and TRBJ2-3; 13 bases map to TRBD2. Trimming cost V 4 bases and J 0 bases; bases outside gene matches: 4. Germline values: CDR1 SGHAT, CDR2 FQNNGV. The CDR3 is made up of 17 amino acids. CDR3: CASSSGTSGASTDTQYF. Here the CDR3 DNA reads TGTGCCAGCAGCTCCGGGACTAGCGGGGCTAGCACAGATACGCAGTATTTT. The whole variable domain, filled in from reference TRBV11-2 and TRBJ2-3, reads EAGVAQSPRYKIIEKRQSVAFWCNPISGHATLYWYQQILGQGPKLLIQFQNNGVVDDSQLPKDRFSAERLKGVDSTLKIQPAKLEDSAVYLCASSSGTSGASTDTQYFGPGTRLTVL.

In this sample, this clone turned up once. This chain joins TRBV9 and TRBJ2-1, with 7 bases lining up with TRBD2. The CDR3 length is 13 residues. The ends lost 4 bases at V and 10 bases at J; junction bases unmatched: 8. Germline V gene data show CDR1 as SGDLS and CDR2 as YYNGEE. The CDR3 loop is CASSPRTSLEQFF. DNA for the CDR3: TGTGCCAGCAGCCCCCGGACTAGTTTGGAGCAGTTCTTC.

The J gene is TRBJ2-1, the V gene TRBV19; 12 positions agree with TRBD2. This CDR3 has 14 amino acids. Per germline, CDR1 LNHDA and CDR2 SQIVND (reference sequence). The ends lost 5 bases at V and 7 bases at J; junction bases unmatched: 3. The CDR3 nucleotides read TGTGCCAGTAGTCCAGGACTAGCGGGGAATGAGCAGTTCTTC. Its translation is CASSPGLAGNEQFF.

This clone was picked up one time. The genes are TRBV30 and TRBJ1-2, with 8 bases that match TRBD1. The CDR3 contains 14 residues. The V segment lost 1 base and the J segment 4 bases; nucleotides outside the gene matches: 5. The germline gives CDR1 GTSNPN, CDR2 SVGIG (reference sequence). The DNA for the CDR3 is TGTGCCTGGAGTGCCGACAGGGGACTCTATGGCTACACCTTC. Its protein is CAWSADRGLYGYTF.

This chain connects TRBV28 to TRBJ1-5; D is unresolved. The CDR3 is 14 amino acids. Germline CDR1 reads MDHEN; CDR2 reads SYDVKM. V was shortened by 5 bases and J by 3 bases, with 11 bases between the two germline ends. Written as DNA, the CDR3 is TGTGCCAGCAGTATCGCGGCGTACAATCAGCCCCAGCATTTT. The encoded protein is CASSIAAYNQPQHF.

The chain employs TRBV4-2 and TRBJ2-7; 13 bases fit TRBD2. After removal of 0 bases from V and 7 bases from J, the junction contained 3 bases not matched to a gene. The CDR3 has 15 amino acids. The germline V gene encodes CDR1 LGHNA and CDR2 YNFKEQ. CDR3 DNA sequence: TGTGCCAGCAGCCAAGAGGGACTAGCGGGACGTGAGCAGTACTTC. This sequence encodes CASSQEGLAGREQYF.

The chain links TRBV5-4 to TRBJ1-2; a weak D match, TRBD1 (5 bases). The CDR3 extends over 15 amino acids. CDR1 and CDR2 (germline): SGHNT, YYREEE (reference sequence). Trimming took 5 bases from V and 0 from J, leaving 14 bases between them. CDR3 protein: CASSQLRDPNYGYTF. In DNA form, the CDR3 reads TGTGCCAGCAGTCAACTCAGGGATCCTAACTATGGCTACACCTTC.

The rearrangement joins TRBV7-9 to TRBJ2-3, with TRBD2 matching 13 bases. J gave up 4 bases and V 5 bases, and 12 bases lay outside the gene matches. The CDR3 loop spans 18 amino acids. CDR1 is SEHNR, CDR2 FQNEAQ, per germline (reference sequence). The chain's CDR3 is CASSPPPTSGRKPDTQYF. DNA for the CDR3: TGTGCCAGCAGCCCACCCCCGACTAGCGGGAGGAAACCAGATACGCAGTATTTT.

This sequence joins TRBV29-1 and TRBJ2-1, with 8 bases fitting TRBD1. V shed 6 bases and J 12 bases; nucleotides not matched to a gene: 16. CDR1 is SQVTM, CDR2 ANQGSEA, per germline. The CDR3 loop spans 14 amino acids. CDR3 coding DNA: TGCAGCGTGGGGTGGACAGGGCCCCTGGGTAGGCAGTTCTTC. This sequence encodes CSVGWTGPLGRQFF.

The gene calls are TRBV5-1 and TRBJ2-3, with a weak D call TRBD1 (6 bases). Germline CDR1 and CDR2: SGHRS and YFSETQ. V was shortened by 4 bases and J by 0 bases, with 12 bases between the two germline ends. The CDR3 has 15 residues. CDR3 protein: CASSPDSSSTDTQYF. The CDR3 nucleotides read TGCGCCAGCAGCCCGGACAGCTCTAGCACAGATACGCAGTATTTT. The entire variable domain, with the rest obtained from reference TRBV5-1 and TRBJ2-3, is as follows: KAGVTQTPRYLIKTRGQQVTLSCSPISGHRSVSWYQQTPGQGLQFLFEYFSETQRNKGNFPGRFSGRQFSNSRSEMNVSTLELGDSALYLCASSPDSSSTDTQYFGPGTRLTVL.

This chain connects TRBV25-1 to TRBJ2-5; weak D call: TRBD2 (5 bases). The tail of the sequence fits TRBJ2-7 better, so the J call may be wrong. This CDR3 region has 13 residues. Germline CDR1 is MGHDK and CDR2 is SYGVNS. The CDR3 nucleotides are TGTGCCAGCAGTCTAGCACCCCTTGGCGAGCAGTACTTC. It encodes CASSLAPLGEQYF.

The chain recombines TRBV6-5 with TRBJ2-7; 11 bases agree with TRBD2. Germline CDR1 reads MNHEY; CDR2 reads SVGAGI. The V segment lost 6 bases and the J segment 6 bases; nucleotides outside the gene matches: 4. The CDR3 runs 13 residues. The chain's CDR3 is CASSPGLAVEQYF. The CDR3 coding sequence is TGTGCCAGCAGCCCGGGACTAGCGGTCGAGCAGTACTTC.

The CDR3 loop reads CATSSLDKGLYQETQYF. CDR3 bases: TGTGCCACCAGCTCACTAGACAAGGGCTTGTACCAAGAGACCCAGTACTTC. The chain recombines TRBV15 with TRBJ2-5, with D possibly TRBD2 on 5 matching bases. This CDR3 is 17 amino acids long. V was pared by 5 bases and J by 0 bases, with 19 bases between. Germline V gene lookup returns CDR1 LNHNV and CDR2 YYDKDF (reference sequence).

This clone has a single count. The CDR3 sequence: CASSPDSGSSYNEQFF. For the CDR3, the DNA is TGTGCCAGCAGCCCTGACTCGGGGAGCTCCTACAATGAGCAGTTCTTC. This rearrangement joins TRBV7-9 to TRBJ2-1, with a possible D match to TRBD2 (5 bases). Germline V gene data show CDR1 as SEHNR and CDR2 as FQNEAQ (reference sequence). V shed 5 bases and J shed 0 bases, with 14 bases lying between them. The CDR3 totals 16 residues.

In its sample, this clone was seen a few times. The chain couples TRBV13 to TRBJ1-4; the match to TRBD1 covers 9 bases. V trimming: 4 bases; J trimming: 6 bases; junction bases outside the gene matches: 12. The CDR3 spans 17 residues. From germline, CDR1 is PRHDT and CDR2 FYEKMQ (reference sequence). The CDR3 nucleotides read TGTGCCAGCAGCTACGTCCCGGGACAGGGCGCTGATGAAAAACTGTTTTTT. Translating gives CASSYVPGQGADEKLFF.

The count of this clone is one. The chain carries TRBV9 and TRBJ2-1; D is uncertain. Trimming pared 7 bases from V and 8 bases from J, leaving 10 bases between. This CDR3 region has 11 residues. CDR1 is SGDLS and CDR2 is YYNGEE in the germline V gene. The CDR3 spells CASGLPHEQFF. The CDR3 bases are TGTGCCAGCGGGCTCCCCCATGAGCAGTTCTTC.

This chain uses TRBV14 with TRBJ2-2; 7 bases align to TRBD1. Germline V gene lookup returns CDR1 SGHDN and CDR2 FVKESK. This CDR3 comprises 15 residues. Trimming at V came to 6 bases and at J to 6 bases, leaving 10 bases not matched to a gene. The CDR3 loop reads CASSQQTGSAGELFF. The CDR3 DNA follows: TGTGCCAGCAGTCAACAGACAGGGTCGGCCGGGGAGCTGTTTTTT. Using reference TRBV14 and TRBJ2-2 for the parts outside the CDR3, the full variable domain is EAGVTQFPSHSVIEKGQTVTLRCDPISGHDNLYWYRRVMGKEIKFLLHFVKESKQDESGMPNNRFLAERTGGTYSTLKVQPAELEDSGVYFCASSQQTGSAGELFFGEGSRLTVL.

The chain carries TRBV9 and TRBJ2-7; 8 bases agree with TRBD1. The trim removed 0 bases at V and 2 bases at J, leaving 1 base unmatched. The CDR3 spans 14 residues. Germline CDR1 reads SGDLS; CDR2 reads YYNGEE. Written as DNA, the CDR3 is TGTGCCAGCAGCGTAGGGACAGGGACCTACGAGCAGTACTTC. Translation gives CASSVGTGTYEQYF.

V and J are TRBV4-3 and TRBJ2-7; 9 positions agree with TRBD2. Germline values: CDR1 LGHNA, CDR2 YSLEER. V was pared by 2 bases and J by 2 bases, with 4 bases of the junction left unmatched. The CDR3 covers 15 residues. The CDR3 DNA reads as TGCGCCAGCAGCCAAAGAGCGGGAGGAACCTACGAGCAGTACTTC. It encodes CASSQRAGGTYEQYF.